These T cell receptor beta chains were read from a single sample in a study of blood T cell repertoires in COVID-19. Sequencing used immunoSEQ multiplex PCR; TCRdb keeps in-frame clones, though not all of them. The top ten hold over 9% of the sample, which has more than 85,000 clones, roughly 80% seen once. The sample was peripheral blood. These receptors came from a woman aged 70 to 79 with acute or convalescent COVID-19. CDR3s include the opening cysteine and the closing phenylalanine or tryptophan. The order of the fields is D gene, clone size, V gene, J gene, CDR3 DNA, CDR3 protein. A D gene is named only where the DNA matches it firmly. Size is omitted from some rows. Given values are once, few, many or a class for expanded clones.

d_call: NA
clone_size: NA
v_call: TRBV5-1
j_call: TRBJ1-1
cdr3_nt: TGCGCCAGCAGTTCGGGACAAAACACTGAAGCTTTCTTT
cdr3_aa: CASSSGQNTEAFF

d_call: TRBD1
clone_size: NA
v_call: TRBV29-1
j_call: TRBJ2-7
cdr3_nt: TGCAGCGTTGAAGCGGGGACAGGGGGCTCGAACGAGCAGTACTTC
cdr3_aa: CSVEAGTGGSNEQYF

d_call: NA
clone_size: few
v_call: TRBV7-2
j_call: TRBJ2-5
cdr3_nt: TGTGCCAGCAGCTCAAACGCGGGGAATCGGGAGACCCAGTACTTC
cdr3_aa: CASSSNAGNRETQYF

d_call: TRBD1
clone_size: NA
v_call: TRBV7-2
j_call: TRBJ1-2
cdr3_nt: TGTGCCAGCAGCCCCTGGGACAGGGCCGGGGGCTACACCTTC
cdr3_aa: CASSPWDRAGGYTF

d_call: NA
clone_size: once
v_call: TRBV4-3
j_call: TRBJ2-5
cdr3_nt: TGCGCCAGCAGCCAACGACAGGCCTCCCAAGAGACCCAGTACTTC
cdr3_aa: CASSQRQASQETQYF

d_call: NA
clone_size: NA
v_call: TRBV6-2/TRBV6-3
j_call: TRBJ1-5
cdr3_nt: TGTGCCAGCAGTTACGTCGACAGCGATCAGCCCCAGCATTTT
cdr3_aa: CASSYVDSDQPQHF

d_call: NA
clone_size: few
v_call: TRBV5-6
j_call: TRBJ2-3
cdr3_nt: TGTGCCAGCAGCTTGGCGGGAGACGGCACAGATACGCAGTATTTT
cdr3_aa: CASSLAGDGTDTQYF

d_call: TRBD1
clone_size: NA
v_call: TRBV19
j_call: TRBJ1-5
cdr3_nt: TGTGCCAGTAGTGAGCGACAGGGTGGGTATAGCAATCAGCCCCAGCATTTT
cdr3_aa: CASSERQGGYSNQPQHF

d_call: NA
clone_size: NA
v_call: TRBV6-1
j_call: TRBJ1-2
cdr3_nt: TGTGCCAGCAGTGAGGCAGGAGGTGACTATGGCTACACCTTC
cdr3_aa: CASSEAGGDYGYTF

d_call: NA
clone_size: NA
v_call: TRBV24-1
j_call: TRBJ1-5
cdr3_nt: TGTGCCACCAGTGCGGTAAATAGCAATCAGCCCCAGCATTTT
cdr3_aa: CATSAVNSNQPQHF